What follows are 20 T cell receptor beta chains derived from one specimen sequenced in a study of shared clonotypes between healthy human individuals. Profiling relied on immunoSEQ multiplex PCR, and the TCRdb table lists in-frame clones only, not all of them. The sample yields some 1,400,000 clones, roughly 96% seen once. The specimen was naive CD4+ T cells sorted from blood. Subset defined: CD45RA+ positively selected. These receptors were taken from a man aged 25-45 years in good health.

This rearrangement joins TRBV6-6 to TRBJ2-7, with D perhaps TRBD2 (7 bases). Germline V CDR1 and CDR2: MNHNY, SVGAGI (reference sequence). Trimming shortened V by 7 bases and J by 2 bases, and 15 bases separated the two germline ends. The CDR3 consists of 14 residues. CDR3 protein: CASTQGRGPYEQYF. CDR3 nucleotide sequence: TGTGCCAGCACCCAGGGGCGGGGGCCCTACGAGCAGTACTTC.

Concerning this clone: Other DNA sequences in the same sample also yield this CDR3. This chain joins TRBV19 and TRBJ1-1; no reliable D call. V dropped 4 bases and J dropped 2 bases, with 2 bases sitting between them. Germline V gives CDR1 LNHDA, CDR2 SQIVND (reference sequence). This CDR3 is built from 11 residues. CDR3 region: CASSRNTEAFF. In DNA form, the CDR3 reads TGTGCCAGTAGTAGAAACACTGAAGCTTTCTTT.

This clone was detected only once. J is TRBJ1-2 and V is TRBV15; unclear D gene. Trimming took 2 bases from V and 2 from J, leaving 12 bases between them. CDR3 length equals 15 residues. The germline V gene encodes CDR1 LNHNV and CDR2 YYDKDF (reference sequence). The CDR3 sequence is CATSRPPPVNYGYTF. The CDR3 nucleotides read TGTGCCACCAGCAGACCACCTCCGGTAAACTATGGCTACACCTTC.

The chain has TRBV6-5 and TRBJ2-3; TRBD2 matches 8 bases. With 2 bases clipped from V and 4 bases from J, the junction kept 5 bases outside the gene matches. This CDR3 is built from 15 residues. CDR1 is MNHEY, CDR2 SVGAGI, per germline. The CDR3 spells CASSYAGGSADTQYF. CDR3 nucleotide sequence: TGTGCCAGCAGTTACGCGGGAGGAAGTGCAGATACGCAGTATTTT.

For the CDR3, the DNA is TGTGCCAGCAGCTTATTGGCGACCGGCTACAATGAGCAGTTCTTC. Residues: CASSLLATGYNEQFF. This rearrangement joins TRBV7-8 to TRBJ2-1; no definite D call. Looked up from germline, CDR1 is SGHVS and CDR2 is FQNEAQ. The CDR3 contains 15 residues. V lost 2 bases to trimming and J lost 3 bases, with 11 bases between them.

The chain joins TRBV7-2 to TRBJ2-7; 9 bases match TRBD1. Trimming at V came to 5 bases and at J to 9 bases, leaving 8 bases not matched to a gene. This CDR3 has 13 residues. CDR1 and CDR2 (germline): SGHTA, FQGNSA. CDR3 sequence reads: CASSAIQGAGQYF. CDR3 DNA: TGTGCCAGCAGCGCCATACAGGGGGCGGGGCAGTACTTC. The variable domain in full, completed from reference TRBV7-2 and TRBJ2-7, reads GAGVSQSPSNKVTEKGKDVELRCDPISGHTALYWYRQSLGQGLEFLIYFQGNSAPDKSGLPSDRFSAERTGGSVSTLTIQRTQQEDSAVYLCASSAIQGAGQYFGPGTRLTVT.

About this clone itself: Other DNA sequences from this sample encode an identical CDR3 as well. CDR3 bases: TGTGCCAGCAGCTTGGACAGGGGCACAGATACGCAGTATTTT. Translated: CASSLDRGTDTQYF. The J gene is TRBJ2-3, the V gene TRBV5-8; the D gene is possibly TRBD1 (6 bases). The germline V and J ends were trimmed by 0 bases and 1 base, with 6 bases remaining between them. This CDR3 spans 14 amino acids. The germline V gene has CDR1 SGHTS and CDR2 YDEGEE.

The genes are TRBV5-4 and TRBJ1-3, with D perhaps matching TRBD1 (6 bases). V was trimmed by 4 bases and J by 1 base, leaving 12 bases between them. Germline V gene data show CDR1 as SGHNT and CDR2 as YYREEE (reference sequence). CDR3 size: 15 residues. CDR3 loop: CASSRQGYSGNTIYF. CDR3 DNA sequence: TGTGCCAGCAGCCGTCAGGGGTATTCTGGAAACACCATATATTTT. The entire variable domain, with the rest obtained from reference TRBV5-4 and TRBJ1-3, is as follows: ETGVTQSPTHLIKTRGQQVTLRCSSQSGHNTVSWYQQALGQGPQFIFQYYREEENGRGNFPPRFSGLQFPNYSSELNVNALELDDSALYLCASSRQGYSGNTIYFGEGSWLTVV.

The J gene is TRBJ2-3, the V gene TRBV28; 10 bases fit TRBD1. The CDR3 runs to 16 residues. CDR1 is MDHEN and CDR2 is SYDVKM in the germline V gene. The trim removed 9 bases at V and 2 bases at J, leaving 11 bases unmatched. CDR3: CASQRAGTGVTDTQYF. CDR3 DNA: TGTGCCAGTCAAAGAGCCGGGACAGGGGTCACAGATACGCAGTATTTT.

The J gene is TRBJ2-2, the V gene TRBV14; D is unresolved. Germline assignment: CDR1 SGHDN and CDR2 FVKESK. The V end was cut by 4 bases, the J end by 0 bases, with 12 bases between. The CDR3 loop spans 16 amino acids. The CDR3, as DNA: TGTGCCAGCAGCCCTCTGATCCGGCCGAACACCGGGGAGCTGTTTTTT. It yields the protein CASSPLIRPNTGELFF. The full variable domain, completed using reference TRBV14 and TRBJ2-2, is EAGVTQFPSHSVIEKGQTVTLRCDPISGHDNLYWYRRVMGKEIKFLLHFVKESKQDESGMPNNRFLAERTGGTYSTLKVQPAELEDSGVYFCASSPLIRPNTGELFFGEGSRLTVL.

V is TRBV9 and J is TRBJ2-7, with 10 bases that match TRBD2. V was clipped by 3 bases and J by 1 base; unmatched bases: 10. The CDR3 sequence is 17 residues long. The germline gives CDR1 SGDLS, CDR2 YYNGEE. Here the CDR3 reads CASSGSGRAVLSYEQYF. The CDR3 bases are TGTGCCAGCAGCGGAAGCGGGAGGGCCGTATTGTCCTACGAGCAGTACTTC. Based on the CDR3 plus reference TRBV9 and TRBJ2-7, the full variable domain is DSGVTQTPKHLITATGQRVTLRCSPRSGDLSVYWYQQSLDQGLQFLIQYYNGEERAKGNILERFSAQQFPDLHSELNLSSLELGDSALYFCASSGSGRAVLSYEQYFGPGTRLTVT.

V usage is TRBV4-1 and J usage is TRBJ2-3; D is ambiguous. The CDR3 totals 18 residues. Looked up from germline, CDR1 is MGHRA and CDR2 is YSYEKL. V was clipped by 0 bases and J by 0 bases, with 16 bases between them. In DNA, the CDR3 is TGCGCCAGCAGCCAAGAAAATGGGTCGACAATAAGCACAGATACGCAGTATTTT. It specifies CASSQENGSTISTDTQYF.

Details on this clone: The same CDR3 also results from other DNA sequences found in this sample. The chain couples TRBV7-8 to TRBJ2-7, with TRBD1 matching over 7 bases. This CDR3 region has 16 residues. With 1 base clipped from V and 0 bases from J, the junction kept 6 bases outside the gene matches. From germline, CDR1 is SGHVS and CDR2 FQNEAQ. CDR3 in amino acids: CASSLGQGLGSYEQYF. The CDR3 DNA reads as TGTGCCAGCAGCTTAGGACAGGGCTTGGGCTCCTACGAGCAGTACTTC.

This clone was recorded only once. The chain joins TRBV6-1 to TRBJ2-3; D gene ambiguous. Trimming cost V 6 bases and J 6 bases, with 7 bases left between them. The CDR3 totals 11 residues. CDR1 is MNHNS and CDR2 is SASEGT in the germline V gene. As DNA, the CDR3 is TGTGCCAGCAGGGATGCGGATACGCAGTATTTT. Its translation is CASRDADTQYF.

The gene calls are TRBV19 and TRBJ2-1; D unresolved. CDR3 length: 15 residues. CDR1 and CDR2 from the germline V gene are LNHDA and SQIVND (reference sequence). V gave up 5 bases and J gave up 3 bases, with 14 bases separating them. The CDR3 DNA follows: TGTGCCAGTAGTGCCCGGCCGGAGAGCTACAATGAGCAGTTCTTC. It encodes CASSARPESYNEQFF.

The chain uses TRBV7-3 and TRBJ2-2; D is perhaps TRBD1 (5 bases). This CDR3 is 16 amino acids long. Germline-derived CDR1 and CDR2 are SGHTA and FQGTGA. V gave up 5 bases and J gave up 1 base, with 14 bases separating them. The CDR3 protein is CASSIDRPVNTGELFF. The CDR3 DNA follows: TGTGCCAGCAGCATAGACAGACCCGTGAACACCGGGGAGCTGTTTTTT.

A single count supports this clone. The genes are TRBV6-1 and TRBJ2-1; D is ambiguous. Trimming removed 1 base from V and 4 bases from J, with 8 bases in between. In germline, CDR1 is MNHNS, CDR2 SASEGT. CDR3 length equals 14 residues. CDR3 in amino acids: CASSEGSKYNEQFF. As DNA, the CDR3 is TGTGCCAGCAGTGAAGGGTCTAAATACAATGAGCAGTTCTTC.

The rearrangement joins TRBV27 to TRBJ1-4; D unclear. In germline, CDR1 is MNHEY, CDR2 SMNVEV (reference sequence). The germline V and J ends were trimmed by 0 bases and 4 bases, with 9 bases remaining between them. This CDR3 is built from 15 residues. The CDR3 reads CASSLSPSFNEKLFF. The CDR3 DNA reads TGTGCCAGCAGTTTATCTCCGAGTTTTAATGAAAAACTGTTTTTT.

With respect to this clone: The same CDR3 is also encoded by other DNA sequences in this sample. The rearrangement uses TRBV9 and TRBJ2-1; possible D gene TRBD2, 6 bases. Germline loops: CDR1 SGDLS, CDR2 YYNGEE. With 2 bases removed from V and 8 bases from J, the gap between germline ends came to 8 bases. This CDR3 has 12 amino acids. Written as DNA, the CDR3 is TGTGCCAGCAGCGTCGGGGGAGATGAGCAGTTCTTC. This translates into CASSVGGDEQFF.

The chain couples TRBV9 to TRBJ2-5, with TRBD2 matching over 12 bases. The CDR3 totals 16 residues. V shed 4 bases and J 2 bases; nucleotides not matched to a gene: 6. Germline loops: CDR1 SGDLS, CDR2 YYNGEE. CDR3 bases: TGTGCCAGCAGCATAACCGGGACTAGCGGGCAAGAGACCCAGTACTTC. Residues: CASSITGTSGQETQYF.